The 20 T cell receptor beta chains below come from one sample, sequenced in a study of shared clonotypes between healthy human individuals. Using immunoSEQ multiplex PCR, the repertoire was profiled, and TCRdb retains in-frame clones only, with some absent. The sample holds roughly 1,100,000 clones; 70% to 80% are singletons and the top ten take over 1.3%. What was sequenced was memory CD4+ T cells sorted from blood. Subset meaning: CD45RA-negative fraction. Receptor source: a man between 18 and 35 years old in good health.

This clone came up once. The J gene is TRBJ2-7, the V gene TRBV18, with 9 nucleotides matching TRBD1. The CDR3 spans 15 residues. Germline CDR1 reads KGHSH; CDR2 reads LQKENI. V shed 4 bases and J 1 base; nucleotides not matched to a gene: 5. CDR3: CASSLDRGSSYEQYF. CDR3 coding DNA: TGTGCCAGCTCACTCGACAGGGGGTCTTCCTACGAGCAGTACTTC. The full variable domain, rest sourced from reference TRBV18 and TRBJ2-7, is NAGVMQNPRHLVRRRGQEARLRCSPMKGHSHVYWYRQLPEEGLKFMVYLQKENIIDESGMPKERFSAEFPKEGPSILRIQQVVRGDSAAYFCASSLDRGSSYEQYFGPGTRLTVT.

Written as DNA, the CDR3 is TGTGCCTGGAGTCCCGGGACTAGCGGGAGAACCGGGGAGCTGTTTTTT. Protein product: CAWSPGTSGRTGELFF. The genes are TRBV30 and TRBJ2-2, with TRBD2 matching 14 bases. The CDR3 is made up of 16 amino acids. V shed 2 bases and J 5 bases; nucleotides not matched to a gene: 4. Germline loops: CDR1 GTSNPN, CDR2 SVGIG (reference sequence). The full variable domain, its missing parts supplied by reference TRBV30 and TRBJ2-2, is SQTIHQWPATLVQPVGSPLSLECTVEGTSNPNLYWYRQAAGRGLQLLFYSVGIGQISSEVPQNLSASRPQDRQFILSSKKLLLSDSGFYLCAWSPGTSGRTGELFFGEGSRLTVL.

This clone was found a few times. The CDR3 region has the DNA TGTGCCAGCAGTTCTCTTTGGACATCCGAAGCTTTCTTT. Translation gives CASSSLWTSEAFF. The V and J genes are TRBV2 and TRBJ1-1, with D perhaps matching TRBD1 (5 bases). With 5 bases removed from V and 8 bases from J, the gap between germline ends came to 15 bases. The CDR3 is made up of 13 amino acids. Germline V gene data show CDR1 as SNHLY and CDR2 as FYNNEI.

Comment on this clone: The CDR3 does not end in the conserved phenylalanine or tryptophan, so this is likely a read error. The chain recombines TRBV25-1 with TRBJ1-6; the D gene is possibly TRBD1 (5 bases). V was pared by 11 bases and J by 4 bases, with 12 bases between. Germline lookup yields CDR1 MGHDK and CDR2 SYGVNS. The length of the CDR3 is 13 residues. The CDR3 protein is CAVFEGYNSPLHL. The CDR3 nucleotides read TGTGCCGTCTTCGAGGGGTATAATTCACCCCTCCACCTT.

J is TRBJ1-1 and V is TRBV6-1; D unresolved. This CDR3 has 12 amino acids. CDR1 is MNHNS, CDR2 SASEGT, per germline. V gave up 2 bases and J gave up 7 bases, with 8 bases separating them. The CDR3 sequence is CASSETANEAFF. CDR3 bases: TGTGCCAGCAGTGAAACGGCGAATGAAGCTTTCTTT.

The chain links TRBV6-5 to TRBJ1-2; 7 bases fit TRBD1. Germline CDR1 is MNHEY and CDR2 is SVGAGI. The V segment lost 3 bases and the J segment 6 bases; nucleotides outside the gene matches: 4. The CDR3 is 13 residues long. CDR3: CASSYRTGDGYTF. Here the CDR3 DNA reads TGTGCCAGCAGTTATAGGACAGGCGATGGCTACACCTTC.

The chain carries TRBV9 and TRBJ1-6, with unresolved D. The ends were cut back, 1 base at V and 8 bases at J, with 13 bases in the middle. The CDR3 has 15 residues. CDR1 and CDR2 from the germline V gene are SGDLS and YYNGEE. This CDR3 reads CASSVNDAGYSPLHF. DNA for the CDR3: TGTGCCAGCAGCGTAAACGACGCAGGCTATTCACCCCTCCACTTT.

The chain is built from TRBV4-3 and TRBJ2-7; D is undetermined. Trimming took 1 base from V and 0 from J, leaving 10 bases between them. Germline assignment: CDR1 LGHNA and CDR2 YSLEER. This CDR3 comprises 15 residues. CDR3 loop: CASSQVASPSYEQYF. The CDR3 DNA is TGCGCCAGCAGCCAAGTCGCATCCCCCTCCTACGAGCAGTACTTC.

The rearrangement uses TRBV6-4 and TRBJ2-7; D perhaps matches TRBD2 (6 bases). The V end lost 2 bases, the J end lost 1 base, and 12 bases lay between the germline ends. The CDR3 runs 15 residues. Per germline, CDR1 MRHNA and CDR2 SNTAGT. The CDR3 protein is CASSDVRGPSYEQYF. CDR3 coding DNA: TGTGCCAGCAGTGACGTGCGGGGACCGTCCTACGAGCAGTACTTC.

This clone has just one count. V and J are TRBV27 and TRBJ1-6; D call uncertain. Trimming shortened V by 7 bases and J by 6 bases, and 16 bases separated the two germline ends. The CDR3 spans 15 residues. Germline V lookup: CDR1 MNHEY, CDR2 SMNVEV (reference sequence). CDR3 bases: TGTGCCAGCACCTCCTCCGGGGTTATTAATTCACCCCTCCACTTT. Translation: CASTSSGVINSPLHF.

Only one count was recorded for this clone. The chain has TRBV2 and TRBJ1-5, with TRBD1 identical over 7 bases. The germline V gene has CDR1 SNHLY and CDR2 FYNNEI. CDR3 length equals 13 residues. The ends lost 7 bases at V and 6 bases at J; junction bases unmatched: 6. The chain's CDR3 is CASTDRAVQPQHF. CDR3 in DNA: TGTGCCAGCACCGACAGGGCGGTTCAGCCCCAGCATTTT.

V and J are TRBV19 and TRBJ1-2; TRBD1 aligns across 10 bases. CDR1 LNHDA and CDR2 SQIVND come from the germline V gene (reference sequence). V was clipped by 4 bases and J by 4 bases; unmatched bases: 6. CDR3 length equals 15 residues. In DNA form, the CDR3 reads TGTGCCAGTAGTAGACTGGACAGGGGGGGCTATGGCTACACCTTC. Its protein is CASSRLDRGGYGYTF.

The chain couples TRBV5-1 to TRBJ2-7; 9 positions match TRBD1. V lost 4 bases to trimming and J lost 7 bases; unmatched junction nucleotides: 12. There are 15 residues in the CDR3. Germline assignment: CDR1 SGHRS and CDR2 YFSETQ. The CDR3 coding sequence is TGCGCCAGCAGCATACGACAGGGGGTAGGTTCGGAGCAGTACTTC. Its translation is CASSIRQGVGSEQYF.

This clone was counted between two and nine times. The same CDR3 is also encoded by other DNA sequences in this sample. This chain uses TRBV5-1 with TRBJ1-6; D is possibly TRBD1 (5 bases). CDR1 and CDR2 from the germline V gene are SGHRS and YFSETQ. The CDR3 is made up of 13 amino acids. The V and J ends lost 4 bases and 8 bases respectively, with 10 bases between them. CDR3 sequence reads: CASSLGGDSPLHF. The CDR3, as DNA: TGCGCCAGCAGCCTTGGAGGGGATTCACCCCTCCACTTT.

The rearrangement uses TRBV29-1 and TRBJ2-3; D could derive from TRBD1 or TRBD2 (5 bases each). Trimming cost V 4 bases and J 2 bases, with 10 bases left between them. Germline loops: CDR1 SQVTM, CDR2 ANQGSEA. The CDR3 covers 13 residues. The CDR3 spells CSVAGTVTDTQYF. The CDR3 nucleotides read TGCAGCGTTGCGGGGACGGTCACAGATACGCAGTATTTT.

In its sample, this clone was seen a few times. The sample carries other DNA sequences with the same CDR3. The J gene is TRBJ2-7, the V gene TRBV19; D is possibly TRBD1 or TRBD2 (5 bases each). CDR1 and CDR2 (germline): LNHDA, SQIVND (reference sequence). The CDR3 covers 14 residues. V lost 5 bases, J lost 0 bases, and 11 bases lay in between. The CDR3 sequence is CASSARDGSYEQYF. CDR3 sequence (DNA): TGTGCCAGTAGTGCAAGGGACGGCTCCTACGAGCAGTACTTC.

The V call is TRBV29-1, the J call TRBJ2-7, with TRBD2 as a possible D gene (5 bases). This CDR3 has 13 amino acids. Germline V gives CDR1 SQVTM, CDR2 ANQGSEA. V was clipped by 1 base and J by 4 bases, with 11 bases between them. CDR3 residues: CSVEGGIGYEQYF. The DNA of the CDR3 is TGCAGCGTTGAAGGAGGGATTGGTTACGAGCAGTACTTC.

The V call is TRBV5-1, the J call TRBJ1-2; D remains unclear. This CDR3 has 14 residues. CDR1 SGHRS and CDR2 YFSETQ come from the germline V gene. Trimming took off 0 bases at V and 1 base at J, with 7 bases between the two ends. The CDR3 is CASSLDGNNYGYTF. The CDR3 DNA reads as TGCGCCAGCAGCTTGGATGGTAATAACTATGGCTACACCTTC.

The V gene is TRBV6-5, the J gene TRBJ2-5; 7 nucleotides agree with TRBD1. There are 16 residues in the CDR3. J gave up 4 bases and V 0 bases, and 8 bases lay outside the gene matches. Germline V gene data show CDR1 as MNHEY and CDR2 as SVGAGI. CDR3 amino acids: CASSYSGQAGPETQYF. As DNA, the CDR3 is TGTGCCAGCAGTTACTCCGGACAGGCTGGCCCAGAGACCCAGTACTTC.

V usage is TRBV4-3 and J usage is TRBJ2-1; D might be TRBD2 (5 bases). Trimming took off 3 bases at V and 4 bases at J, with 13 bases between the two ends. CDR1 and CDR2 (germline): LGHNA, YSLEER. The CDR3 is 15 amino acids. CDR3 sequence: CASSQVLASYNEQFF. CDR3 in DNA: TGCGCCAGCAGCCAGGTGCTAGCTTCTTACAATGAGCAGTTCTTC.